This passage covers 26 T cell receptor beta chains from one sample sequenced in a study of shared clonotypes between healthy human individuals. The protocol was immunoSEQ multiplex PCR, while the TCRdb copy is restricted to in-frame clones and leaves out a portion. This table has about 1 million clones, about 80% appearing once. Material: memory CD4+ T cells from PBMCs. Indicated subset: CD45RA-negative fraction. These receptors originate from a man aged 18 to 30 in good health. Some clones in this sample may be carry-over from other donors' samples.

V is TRBV7-8 and J is TRBJ2-1; TRBD2 aligns across 14 bases. Germline trimming cut 3 bases from V and 12 bases from J; bases unmatched to any gene: 13. The germline CDR1 and CDR2 sequences are SGHVS and FQNEAQ. The CDR3 is 17 residues long. CDR3 loop: CASSFPRLGLAGVVQFF. The CDR3 nucleotides read TGTGCCAGCAGCTTCCCCCGTCTGGGACTAGCGGGAGTGGTGCAGTTCTTC.

The chain is built from TRBV25-1 and TRBJ2-2; 11 bases align to TRBD2. The CDR3 spans 16 residues. The germline gives CDR1 MGHDK, CDR2 SYGVNS. Trimming cost V 5 bases and J 7 bases; bases outside gene matches: 9. The CDR3 sequence is CASSLAGGPLGGELFF. CDR3 DNA sequence: TGTGCCAGCAGTTTAGCGGGAGGGCCCTTAGGCGGGGAGCTGTTTTTT. Complete variable domain (other parts from reference TRBV25-1 and TRBJ2-2): EADIYQTPRYLVIGTGKKITLECSQTMGHDKMYWYQQDPGMELHLIHYSYGVNSTEKGDLSSESTVSRIRTEHFPLTLESARPSHTSQYLCASSLAGGPLGGELFFGEGSRLTVL.

V and J are TRBV5-4 and TRBJ2-7; a possible D gene is TRBD1 (6 bases). CDR3 length: 13 amino acids. Trimming cost V 4 bases and J 2 bases, with 10 bases left between them. The germline V gene encodes CDR1 SGHNT and CDR2 YYREEE (reference sequence). The CDR3 region is CASSRDMPYEQYF. CDR3 nucleotide sequence: TGTGCCAGCAGCCGGGACATGCCCTACGAGCAGTACTTC.

J is TRBJ2-1 and V is TRBV7-3; perhaps TRBD2 as D (5 bases). Trimming took 5 bases from V and 7 from J, leaving 15 bases between them. Looked up from germline, CDR1 is SGHTA and CDR2 is FQGTGA. The CDR3 loop spans 14 amino acids. CDR3 sequence reads: CASSPSTGGNEQFF. The CDR3 DNA sequence: TGTGCCAGCAGCCCCTCGACGGGCGGGAATGAGCAGTTCTTC.

The chain joins TRBV7-9 to TRBJ2-2; 9 bases map to TRBD1. With 5 bases clipped from V and 3 bases from J, the junction kept 7 bases outside the gene matches. Germline V gene data show CDR1 as SEHNR and CDR2 as FQNEAQ (reference sequence). The CDR3 is made up of 16 amino acids. CDR3 nucleotides: TGTGCCAGCAGCCAAAGGACAGGGGCACACACCGGGGAGCTGTTTTTT. Protein: CASSQRTGAHTGELFF. The full variable domain, completed using reference TRBV7-9 and TRBJ2-2, is DTGVSQNPRHKITKRGQNVTFRCDPISEHNRLYWYRQTLGQGPEFLTYFQNEAQLEKSRLLSDRFSAERPKGSFSTLEIQRTEQGDSAMYLCASSQRTGAHTGELFFGEGSRLTVL.

The gene calls are TRBV19 and TRBJ1-4; D uncertain. From germline, CDR1 is LNHDA and CDR2 SQIVND (reference sequence). With 8 bases removed from V and 6 bases from J, the gap between germline ends came to 16 bases. The CDR3 sequence is 14 residues long. In nucleotides, the CDR3 is TGTGCCAGTGGCGGGGTTGAGGCCCATGAAAAACTGTTTTTT. Amino acids: CASGGVEAHEKLFF.

J is TRBJ2-5 and V is TRBV11-2, with D perhaps matching TRBD1 or TRBD2 (5 bases each). V was shortened by 1 base and J by 4 bases, with 7 bases between the two germline ends. CDR1 and CDR2 from the germline V gene are SGHAT and FQNNGV. This CDR3 comprises 13 residues. The CDR3 region has the DNA TGTGCCAGCAGCTTAGGGGGGATAGAGACCCAGTACTTC. Its protein is CASSLGGIETQYF.

This chain links TRBV7-3 with TRBJ2-1; 8 bases match TRBD2. Germline V gene lookup returns CDR1 SGHTA and CDR2 FQGTGA. The V gene end was trimmed by 4 bases and the J gene end by 10 bases; junction bases not matched to a gene: 12. The CDR3 length is 15 residues. In nucleotides, the CDR3 is TGTGCCAGCAGCTGGGCCGGGACTAGAGGGCAGGAGCAGTTCTTC. Translation gives CASSWAGTRGQEQFF.

This clone was counted between two and nine times. The J gene is TRBJ2-1, the V gene TRBV19; TRBD2 aligns across 7 bases. From germline, CDR1 is LNHDA and CDR2 SQIVND (reference sequence). Trimming took 6 bases from V and 10 from J; bases not matched to a gene: 9. The CDR3 covers 13 residues. As DNA, the CDR3 is TGTGCCAGTAGAATCCACGCGGGACTAGAGCAGTTCTTC. This sequence encodes CASRIHAGLEQFF.

This clone was recorded a few times. This sample includes further DNA sequences coding for the same CDR3. The rearrangement uses TRBV20-1 and TRBJ2-1; D call uncertain. V was cut by 1 base and J by 6 bases, with 4 bases left in between. The CDR3 spans 11 residues. Looked up from germline, CDR1 is DFQATT and CDR2 is SNEGSKA (reference sequence). The DNA for the CDR3 is TGCAGTGCTAGAGGGGGCAATGAGCAGTTCTTC. Protein: CSARGGNEQFF.

This clone occurred many times. The chain links TRBV6-6 to TRBJ1-1, with TRBD1 matching over 9 bases. The germline gives CDR1 MNHNY, CDR2 SVGAGI (reference sequence). The CDR3 spans 13 residues. V lost 6 bases and J lost 7; bases outside the gene matches: 6. The CDR3: CASRDGTGFEAFF. CDR3 DNA: TGTGCCAGCAGAGATGGGACAGGGTTTGAAGCTTTCTTT.

This chain connects TRBV28 to TRBJ1-4; weak D call: TRBD1 (6 bases). Trimming took off 6 bases at V and 13 bases at J, with 21 bases between the two ends. The CDR3 covers 14 residues. Looked up from germline, CDR1 is MDHEN and CDR2 is SYDVKM. The CDR3 loop is CASSQTGSFWGLFF. For the CDR3, the DNA is TGTGCCAGCAGCCAAACAGGGTCCTTCTGGGGACTGTTTTTT.

The chain recombines TRBV9 with TRBJ2-1; TRBD2 agrees at 9 bases. After removal of 1 base from V and 5 bases from J, the junction contained 7 bases not matched to a gene. Germline V CDR1 and CDR2: SGDLS, YYNGEE. This CDR3 has 16 amino acids. The CDR3 protein is CASSVRSSGTNNEQFF. In DNA, the CDR3 is TGTGCCAGCAGCGTAAGGTCTAGCGGGACAAACAATGAGCAGTTCTTC.

V usage is TRBV27 and J usage is TRBJ2-7; 7 bases line up with TRBD2. The CDR3 spans 14 residues. Germline values: CDR1 MNHEY, CDR2 SMNVEV (reference sequence). V was pared by 11 bases and J by 3 bases, with 13 bases of the junction left unmatched. The CDR3 reads CAGNPGLRNYEQYF. The CDR3, as DNA: TGTGCCGGTAACCCGGGACTACGTAACTACGAGCAGTACTTC.

Regarding this clone: The CDR3 ends on some other residue instead of the conserved phenylalanine or tryptophan, so this is likely a read error. The gene calls are TRBV29-1 and TRBJ1-2; D gene uncertain. V was clipped by 7 bases and J by 2 bases, with 11 bases between them. Germline V gene sequence: CDR1 SQVTM, CDR2 ANQGSEA. CDR3 size: 12 residues. Here the CDR3 DNA reads TGCAGCGCTTTGACATCCAACTATGGCTACACCCTC. Translated: CSALTSNYGYTL.

This clone has a handful of counts. This rearrangement joins TRBV5-5 to TRBJ2-7; D is uncertain. Germline CDR1 reads SGHKS; CDR2 reads YYEKEE (reference sequence). Trimming stripped 0 bases from V and 2 bases from J, with 6 bases between. The CDR3 has 13 residues. CDR3 bases: TGTGCCAGCAGCTTGGCAGACACCTACGAGCAGTACTTC. Translating it yields CASSLADTYEQYF.

The genes are TRBV30 and TRBJ2-1; 7 bases agree with TRBD2. This CDR3 has 17 residues. Losses at the gene ends were 2 bases for V and 1 base for J; bases not matched to a gene: 11. Germline CDR1 GTSNPN, CDR2 SVGIG (reference sequence). DNA for the CDR3: TGTGCCTGGAGTAGTACCTGGACTAGTGCGTCCTACAATGAGCAGTTCTTC. Translated, it gives CAWSSTWTSASYNEQFF. Combining the CDR3 with reference TRBV30 and TRBJ2-1 gives the whole variable domain SQTIHQWPATLVQPVGSPLSLECTVEGTSNPNLYWYRQAAGRGLQLLFYSVGIGQISSEVPQNLSASRPQDRQFILSSKKLLLSDSGFYLCAWSSTWTSASYNEQFFGPGTRLTVL.

The chain links TRBV30 to TRBJ1-2; TRBD1 matches at 9 bases. CDR1 is GTSNPN, CDR2 SVGIG, per germline (reference sequence). With V trimmed by 3 bases and J by 4 bases, 12 bases remained unmatched. This CDR3 is 16 amino acids long. CDR3 in DNA: TGTGCCTGGAGCCGAACCGGGACAGGGAGTTTCTATGGCTACACCTTC. It is translated as CAWSRTGTGSFYGYTF.

Regarding this clone: Other DNA sequences within the sample encode an identical CDR3. The gene calls are TRBV18 and TRBJ1-4; D ambiguous. Trimming removed 2 bases from V and 8 bases from J, with 9 bases in between. Looked up from germline, CDR1 is KGHSH and CDR2 is LQKENI. The CDR3 has 13 amino acids. CDR3 bases: TGTGCCAGCTCACCAGGGTTGGACGAAAAACTGTTTTTT. Translating it yields CASSPGLDEKLFF.

The V gene is TRBV6-5, the J gene TRBJ2-7; D might be TRBD2 (6 bases). V lost 6 bases and J 2 bases, leaving 11 bases between the germline ends. The CDR3 length is 13 residues. Germline CDR1 and CDR2: MNHEY and SVGAGI. CDR3: CASRRDSTYEQYF. The CDR3 bases are TGTGCCAGCAGAAGGGACTCTACCTACGAGCAGTACTTC.

The chain combines TRBV27 with TRBJ2-7; the match to TRBD1 covers 7 bases. The germline V gene has CDR1 MNHEY and CDR2 SMNVEV (reference sequence). The V gene end was trimmed by 3 bases and the J gene end by 6 bases; junction bases not matched to a gene: 5. The CDR3 is 13 amino acids. As DNA, the CDR3 is TGTGCCAGCAGTTTGCTAGGGGGCGGCGAGCAGTACTTC. Its protein product is CASSLLGGGEQYF.

The chain has TRBV2 and TRBJ2-6; 8 nucleotides line up with TRBD1. The CDR3 loop spans 17 amino acids. Germline V CDR1 and CDR2: SNHLY, FYNNEI. V lost 3 bases and J lost 2; bases outside the gene matches: 6. DNA for the CDR3: TGTGCCAGCAGTGATCAGGGGGCAGGGACTGGGGCCAACGTCCTGACTTTC. Protein product: CASSDQGAGTGANVLTF.

This chain links TRBV19 with TRBJ2-4; D call uncertain. Germline V CDR1 and CDR2: LNHDA, SQIVND (reference sequence). V lost 3 bases, J lost 0 bases, and 9 bases lay in between. This CDR3 has 15 residues. The CDR3: CASSMPALAKNIQYF. DNA of the CDR3: TGTGCCAGTAGTATGCCGGCACTAGCCAAAAACATTCAGTACTTC. Full variable domain (remainder filled in from reference TRBV19 and TRBJ2-4): DGGITQSPKYLFRKEGQNVTLSCEQNLNHDAMYWYRQDPGQGLRLIYYSQIVNDFQKGDIAEGYSVSREKKESFPLTVTSAQKNPTAFYLCASSMPALAKNIQYFGAGTRLSVL.

The chain recombines TRBV7-6 with TRBJ2-1; 9 positions match TRBD2. The germline gives CDR1 SGHVS, CDR2 FNYEAQ. The junction had 13 bases not matched to a gene; V was cut back by 5 bases and J by 8 bases. CDR3 length: 16 residues. The CDR3 protein is CASSQEPGGRADEQFF. CDR3 sequence (DNA): TGTGCCAGCAGCCAAGAGCCCGGCGGGAGGGCCGATGAGCAGTTCTTC.

The V call is TRBV27, the J call TRBJ1-1; no definite D call. The germline V and J ends were trimmed by 6 bases and 1 base, with 3 bases remaining between them. Germline CDR1 reads MNHEY; CDR2 reads SMNVEV (reference sequence). The CDR3 totals 11 residues. In DNA form, the CDR3 reads TGTGCCAGCAGGGAGAACACTGAAGCTTTCTTT. Its translation is CASRENTEAFF.

To note about this clone: A read error may be the cause here, since a much bigger clone is one base away. This chain joins TRBV4-2 and TRBJ2-1; possible D gene TRBD2, 6 bases. Trimming took 0 bases from V and 7 from J, leaving 7 bases between them. This CDR3 has 13 amino acids. In germline, CDR1 is LGHNA, CDR2 YNFKEQ. CDR3 nucleotide sequence: TGTGCCAGCAGCCAAGATGGGGGGAATGAGCAGTTCTTC. Amino acid sequence: CASSQDGGNEQFF.